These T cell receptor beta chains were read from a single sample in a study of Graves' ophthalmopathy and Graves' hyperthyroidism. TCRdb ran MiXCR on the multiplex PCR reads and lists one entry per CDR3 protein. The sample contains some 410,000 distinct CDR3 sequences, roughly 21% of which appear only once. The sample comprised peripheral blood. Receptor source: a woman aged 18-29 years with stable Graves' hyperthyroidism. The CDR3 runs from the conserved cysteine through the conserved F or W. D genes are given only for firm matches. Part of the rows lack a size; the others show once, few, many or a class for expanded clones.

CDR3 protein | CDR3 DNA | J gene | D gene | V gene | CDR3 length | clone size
CASSPGVGTYEQYF | TGCGCCAGCAGCCCCGGCGTCGGGACCTACGAGCAGTACTTC | TRBJ2-7 | NA | TRBV4-1 | 14 | many
CSAALGPEQYF | TGCAGCGCTGCATTGGGGCCCGAGCAGTACTTC | TRBJ2-7 | NA | TRBV29-1 | 11 | many
CASSLLFQGGYEQYF | TGTGCCAGCAGTTTATTATTTCAGGGCGGCTACGAGCAGTACTTC | TRBJ2-7 | NA | TRBV27 | 15 | many
CASSLLQGAYGYTF | TGTGCCAGCAGTCTTTTACAGGGGGCATATGGCTACACCTTC | TRBJ1-2 | TRBD1 | TRBV12-3/TRBV12-4 | 14 | few
CASSLARTHTEAFF | TGTGCCAGCAGCTTAGCGAGGACTCATACTGAAGCTTTCTTT | TRBJ1-1 | NA | TRBV7-9 | 14 | many
CASSQDRDRVVGYTF | TGTGCCAGCAGCCAAGATCGCGACAGGGTAGTCGGCTACACCTTC | TRBJ1-2 | TRBD1 | TRBV4-2 | 15 | many
CASSEIKQGAASTEAFF | TGTGCCAGCAGTGAAATAAAACAGGGGGCGGCGAGCACTGAAGCTTTCTTT | TRBJ1-1 | TRBD1 | TRBV28 | 17 | many
CASSLGASGYQETQYF | TGTGCCAGCAGCTTAGGGGCTAGCGGGTACCAAGAGACCCAGTACTTC | TRBJ2-5 | TRBD2 | TRBV7-2 | 16 | few
CASSPAGQQINQPQHF | TGTGCCAGCTCTCCCGCGGGGCAGCAAATCAATCAGCCCCAGCATTTT | TRBJ1-5 | NA | TRBV28 | 16 | many
CASSFLSSSSGNTIYF | TGTGCCAGCAGTTTTCTCAGTAGTTCCTCTGGAAACACCATATATTTT | TRBJ1-3 | NA | TRBV6-5 | 16 | NA
CASTRTGANQPQHF | TGTGCCAGCACCCGGACAGGAGCTAATCAGCCCCAGCATTTT | TRBJ1-5 | TRBD1 | TRBV12-3/TRBV12-4 | 14 | many
CASSVAGAYHEQYF | TGTGCCAGCAGCGTAGCAGGGGCTTATCACGAGCAGTACTTC | TRBJ2-7 | NA | TRBV9 | 14 | many
CATSDPGQGAYEQYF | TGTGCCACCAGTGACCCGGGACAGGGGGCCTACGAGCAGTACTTC | TRBJ2-7 | TRBD1 | TRBV24-1 | 15 | NA
CASSPPWYSGRYYEQYF | TGTGCCAGCTCACCACCCTGGTACAGCGGGAGGTATTACGAGCAGTACTTC | TRBJ2-7 | TRBD2 | TRBV18 | 17 | NA
CASSPGAGWKTQYF | TGTGCCAGCAGCCCTGGGGCGGGTTGGAAGACCCAGTACTTC | TRBJ2-5 | NA | TRBV7-2 | 14 | many
CASSQGRAEGEQYF | TGCGCCAGCAGCCAAGGTCGGGCCGAGGGAGAGCAGTACTTC | TRBJ2-7 | NA | TRBV4-1 | 14 | NA
CASSSSGNLNQSQHF | TGTGCCAGCAGCTCCTCAGGGAATCTCAATCAGTCCCAGCATTTT | TRBJ1-5 | NA | TRBV7-8 | 15 | NA
CASSLDRGGNYGYTF | TGTGCCAGCAGCTTAGATCGGGGAGGGAACTATGGCTACACCTTC | TRBJ1-2 | NA | TRBV11-2 | 15 | many
CASSKTGAGGYTF | TGTGCCAGCAGTAAGACAGGGGCAGGGGGCTACACCTTC | TRBJ1-2 | TRBD1 | TRBV6-1 | 13 | NA
CASSGRHFSNQPQHF | TGTGCCAGTAGTGGTAGACATTTTAGCAATCAGCCCCAGCATTTT | TRBJ1-5 | NA | TRBV19 | 15 | many
CASQDRGNSYEQYF | TGTGCCAGCCAGGACAGGGGGAATAGCTACGAGCAGTACTTC | TRBJ2-7 | TRBD1 | TRBV19 | 14 | many
CASSLEDNNYGYTF | TGTGCCAGCAGTCTTGAAGACAACAACTATGGCTACACCTTC | TRBJ1-2 | NA | TRBV12-3/TRBV12-4 | 14 | NA
CASSQAGGNIQYF | TGTGCCAGCAGCCAAGCGGGGGGGAACATTCAGTACTTC | TRBJ2-4 | TRBD2 | TRBV3-1 | 13 | many
CASSSVPGQKNIQFF | TGTGCCAGCAGCTCGGTTCCGGGACAAAAAAACATTCAGTTCTTC | TRBJ2-1 | NA | TRBV11-2 | 15 | NA
CASSPSLNNQPQHF | TGCGCCAGCAGCCCCTCGTTGAACAATCAGCCCCAGCATTTT | TRBJ1-5 | NA | TRBV4-3 | 14 | many
CASSFHRGGQINQPQHF | TGTGCCAGCAGTTTCCATCGGGGGGGACAGATCAATCAGCCCCAGCATTTT | TRBJ1-5 | TRBD1 | TRBV12-3/TRBV12-4 | 17 | many
CSLDGQGSYEQYF | TGCAGCCTAGACGGACAGGGCTCCTACGAGCAGTACTTC | TRBJ2-7 | TRBD1 | TRBV29-1 | 13 | many
CASSFALAGVYEQYF | TGTGCCAGCAGTTTTGCACTAGCGGGAGTCTACGAGCAGTACTTC | TRBJ2-7 | TRBD2 | TRBV12-3/TRBV12-4 | 15 | many
CASSLPPGQPYEQYF | TGTGCCAGCAGCCTCCCCCCGGGACAACCCTACGAGCAGTACTTC | TRBJ2-7 | NA | TRBV6-2/TRBV6-3 | 15 | many
CAISEEGRATEAFF | TGTGCCATCAGTGAGGAAGGCAGGGCGACTGAAGCTTTCTTT | TRBJ1-1 | NA | TRBV10-3 | 14 | many
CASSLALGVNTEAFF | TGTGCCAGCAGTTTAGCGCTTGGGGTGAACACTGAAGCTTTCTTT | TRBJ1-1 | NA | TRBV12-3/TRBV12-4 | 15 | few
CASSLADRGLYAETQYF | TGTGCCAGCAGCTTAGCGGACAGGGGGCTCTACGCAGAGACCCAGTACTTC | TRBJ2-5 | TRBD1 | TRBV11-1 | 17 | NA
CASSFKGSYEQYF | TGTGCCAGCAGCTTTAAGGGGTCCTACGAGCAGTACTTC | TRBJ2-7 | NA | TRBV5-4 | 13 | NA
CSVEGPEAEAFF | TGCAGCGTTGAAGGGCCTGAGGCAGAAGCTTTCTTT | TRBJ1-1 | NA | TRBV29-1 | 12 | NA
CASSPGTGGRYEQYF | TGTGCCAGCTCACCAGGGACAGGGGGCCGGTACGAGCAGTACTTC | TRBJ2-7 | TRBD1 | TRBV18 | 15 | many
CASSPLAGGTYEQCF | TGTGCCAGCAGCCCTCTAGCGGGAGGGACCTACGAGCAGTGCTTC | TRBJ2-7 | TRBD2 | TRBV2 | 15 | NA
CASSLVGGGDTGELFF | TGCGCCAGCAGCTTGGTAGGCGGGGGCGACACCGGGGAGCTGTTTTTT | TRBJ2-2 | NA | TRBV5-1 | 16 | many
CASSPNLDRYTF | TGTGCCAGCTCACCTAATTTAGACCGCTACACCTTC | TRBJ1-2 | NA | TRBV18 | 12 | NA
CASSPRSFYEQYF | TGTGCCAGCAGCCCACGTTCCTTCTACGAGCAGTACTTC | TRBJ2-7 | NA | TRBV27 | 13 | many
CASRSPGTGKETQYF | TGCGCCAGCAGAAGTCCTGGGACAGGGAAAGAGACCCAGTACTTC | TRBJ2-5 | TRBD1 | TRBV4-1 | 15 | few
CASSHFGLAGGLETQYF | TGTGCCAGCAGTCATTTTGGACTAGCGGGGGGGTTGGAGACCCAGTACTTC | TRBJ2-5 | TRBD2 | TRBV6-1 | 17 | NA